The sequence of this TCR beta chain was determined in a study of control samples from healthy donors and cancer patients. Some clones are missing from TCRdb's copy, which holds only in-frame ones; the method was immunoSEQ multiplex PCR. The table includes about 110,000 clones, roughly 90% detected once. V shed 6 bases and J 5 bases; nucleotides not matched to a gene: 8. Germline CDR1 is KGHSH and CDR2 is LQKENI. The CDR3 has 15 amino acids. This sequence was found in an older woman with lung cancer. Specimen: PBMCs. This chain joins TRBV18 and TRBJ2-2; 8 bases line up with TRBD2. CDR3 protein: CASSLQAGDTGELFF. The CDR3 DNA reads as TGTGCCAGCTCTCTCCAAGCGGGGGATACCGGGGAGCTGTTTTTT. Full variable domain (rest looked up from reference TRBV18 and TRBJ2-2): NAGVMQNPRHLVRRRGQEARLRCSPMKGHSHVYWYRQLPEEGLKFMVYLQKENIIDESGMPKERFSAEFPKEGPSILRIQQVVRGDSAAYFCASSLQAGDTGELFFGEGSRLTVL.